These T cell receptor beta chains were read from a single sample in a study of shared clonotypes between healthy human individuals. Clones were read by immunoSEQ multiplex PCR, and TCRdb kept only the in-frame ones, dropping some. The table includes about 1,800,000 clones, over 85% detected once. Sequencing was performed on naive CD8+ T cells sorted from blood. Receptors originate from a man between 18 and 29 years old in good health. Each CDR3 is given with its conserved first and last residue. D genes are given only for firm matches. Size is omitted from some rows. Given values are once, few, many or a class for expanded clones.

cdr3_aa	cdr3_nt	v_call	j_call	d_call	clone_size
CASSLGLAGVTLAYEQYF	TGTGCCAGCAGCTTAGGGCTAGCGGGAGTTACCCTGGCGTACGAGCAGTACTTC	TRBV7-8	TRBJ2-7	TRBD2	.
CASSFSMNTEAFF	TGCGCCAGCAGCTTTTCGATGAACACTGAAGCTTTCTTT	TRBV5-1	TRBJ1-1	.	.
CASSLSSGSVYEQYF	TGTGCCAGCAGTTTATCGTCGGGGTCGGTCTACGAGCAGTACTTC	TRBV27	TRBJ2-7	.	.
CASGLEGISPEAFF	TGTGCTAGTGGTTTGGAGGGTATTTCCCCTGAAGCTTTCTTT	TRBV12-5	TRBJ1-1	.	.
CASSLLTGGHNEQFF	TGTGCCAGCAGTCTACTGACCGGAGGGCACAATGAGCAGTTCTTC	TRBV2	TRBJ2-1	.	.
CASSQDAGYTEAFF	TGCGCCAGCAGCCAAGATGCAGGGTACACTGAAGCTTTCTTT	TRBV4-1	TRBJ1-1	.	.
CASSDNAPQSRANVLTF	TGTGCCAGCAGCGATAACGCCCCACAAAGTCGGGCCAACGTCCTGACTTTC	TRBV7-8	TRBJ2-6	.	.
CASTKQGETQYF	TGTGCCAGCACCAAGCAGGGGGAGACCCAGTACTTC	TRBV13	TRBJ2-5	.	.
CSVLSGTRYEQYF	TGCAGCGTCCTTAGCGGGACGCGTTACGAGCAGTACTTC	TRBV29-1	TRBJ2-7	TRBD2	.
CASSPTSGGYNEQFF	TGTGCCAGCAGCCCGACTAGCGGGGGGTACAATGAGCAGTTCTTC	TRBV28	TRBJ2-1	TRBD2	.
CASSLSFGGGAEDTQYF	TGTGCCAGCAGCTTATCGTTTGGTGGGGGCGCGGAGGATACGCAGTATTTT	TRBV7-3	TRBJ2-3	.	.
CAISEGNTEAFF	TGTGCCATCAGTGAGGGGAACACTGAAGCTTTCTTT	TRBV10-3	TRBJ1-1	.	few
CASSLQGPYNEQFF	TGTGCCAGCAGTTTGCAGGGCCCCTACAATGAGCAGTTCTTC	TRBV27	TRBJ2-1	.	once
CASSPTPGTSGENTDTQYF	TGTGCCAGCAGTCCCACCCCCGGGACTAGCGGGGAAAACACAGATACGCAGTATTTT	TRBV28	TRBJ2-3	TRBD2	.
CASSIDLSVGQPQHF	TGTGCCAGTAGTATAGACTTATCTGTCGGTCAGCCCCAGCATTTT	TRBV19	TRBJ1-5	.	.
CASSEGGHPYEQYF	TGCGCCAGCAGTGAAGGTGGGCACCCCTACGAGCAGTACTTC	TRBV10-1	TRBJ2-7	.	.
CASSLWGAGYTF	TGTGCCAGCAGCTTATGGGGGGCTGGCTACACCTTC	TRBV7-9	TRBJ1-2	.	once
CASSLGAVSSYEQYF	TGTGCCAGCAGCTTGGGCGCAGTTAGCTCCTACGAGCAGTACTTC	TRBV5-6	TRBJ2-7	.	.
CASSQDLWQRDTEAFF	TGTGCCAGCAGCCAAGATCTTTGGCAGAGGGACACTGAAGCTTTCTTT	TRBV14	TRBJ1-1	.	.
CASSLAPGTGKIHEQYF	TGTGCCAGCAGTTTAGCCCCCGGGACAGGGAAAATCCACGAGCAGTACTTC	TRBV27	TRBJ2-7	TRBD1	once
CASSQDPYGLAGAYEQYF	TGCGCCAGCAGCCAAGATCCCTACGGGCTAGCGGGAGCCTACGAGCAGTACTTC	TRBV4-3	TRBJ2-7	TRBD2	.
CASSGRDRGETQYF	TGTGCCAGCAGCGGCCGGGACAGGGGTGAGACCCAGTACTTC	TRBV9	TRBJ2-5	TRBD1	.
CAWSVRSMMVAGIDNEQFF	TGTGCCTGGAGTGTACGGTCTATGATGGTAGCGGGGATCGACAATGAGCAGTTCTTC	TRBV30	TRBJ2-1	TRBD2	.
CASSQGLGYNEQFF	TGCGCCAGCAGCCAAGGACTAGGCTACAATGAGCAGTTCTTC	TRBV4-3	TRBJ2-1	.	once